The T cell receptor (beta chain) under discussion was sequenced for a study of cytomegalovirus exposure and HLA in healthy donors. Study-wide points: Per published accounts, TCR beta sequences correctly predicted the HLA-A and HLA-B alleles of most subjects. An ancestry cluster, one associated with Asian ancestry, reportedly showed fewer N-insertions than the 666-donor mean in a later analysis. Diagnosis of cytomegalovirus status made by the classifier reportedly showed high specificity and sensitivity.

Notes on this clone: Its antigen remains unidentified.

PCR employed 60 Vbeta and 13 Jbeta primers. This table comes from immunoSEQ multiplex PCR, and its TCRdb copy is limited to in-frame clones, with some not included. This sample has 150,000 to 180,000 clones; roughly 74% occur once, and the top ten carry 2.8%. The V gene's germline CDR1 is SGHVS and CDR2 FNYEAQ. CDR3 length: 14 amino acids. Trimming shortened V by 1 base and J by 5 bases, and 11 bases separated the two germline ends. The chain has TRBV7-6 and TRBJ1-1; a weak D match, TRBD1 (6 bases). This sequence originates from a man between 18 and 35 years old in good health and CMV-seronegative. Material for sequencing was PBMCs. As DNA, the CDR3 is TGTGCCAGCAGCTTAGGGGGGCTGGGGACTGAAGCTTTCTTT. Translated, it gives CASSLGGLGTEAFF.